This T cell receptor (beta chain) was sequenced for a study of cytomegalovirus exposure and HLA in healthy donors. Looking at the study overall: Most donors, more than 80% of 350 to 450 genotyped, fell in the Caucasian-associated ancestry cluster. Study-wide results and limits: About 90% or about 30% of the time was how often most TCR beta V segments were productive, according to an earlier analysis. It was only CMV serostatus that was available as immune exposure information. From TCR beta sequences, most subjects' HLA-A and HLA-B alleles were reportedly predicted accurately.

On this clone itself: Its antigen is still unknown.

The length of the CDR3 is 12 residues. Germline CDR1 and CDR2: GTSNPN and SVGIG (reference sequence). V was pared by 3 bases and J by 8 bases, with 6 bases of the junction left unmatched. PCR was performed using 60 Vbeta and 13 Jbeta primers. Generated by immunoSEQ multiplex PCR, the TCRdb table keeps only in-frame clones and is missing some. The sample consists of under 150,000 clones, about 82% of them appearing once. The J gene is TRBJ1-2, the V gene TRBV30; 7 bases align to TRBD1. What was sequenced was PBMCs. The sequence was obtained from a boy younger than 18 in good health and CMV-seronegative. The DNA of the CDR3 is TGTGCCTGGAGAGACAGGGCGGGGGGCTACACCTTC. Translated: CAWRDRAGGYTF.